Listed below are T cell receptor beta chains from one sample, sequenced in a study of T-cell reconstitution after alpha-beta-depleted transplantation in children. TCRdb reanalysed the PCR reads using MiXCR and keeps one entry per CDR3 protein. The sample carries some 400,000 distinct CDR3 sequences, about 20% recorded once. Sequencing used PBMCs from the stem cell graft donor, obtained from the stem cell graft. Receptor source: a human donor who donated a stem cell graft to a child with acute myeloid leukemia. Both conserved end residues are trimmed from each CDR3. Each record gives: V gene, J gene, CDR3 protein.

v_call: TRBV7-3; j_call: TRBJ2-1; cdr3_aa: ASSLSPGTSQF
v_call: TRBV6-1; j_call: TRBJ2-1; cdr3_aa: ASKGTSGTYGLNEQF
v_call: TRBV12-3/TRBV12-4; j_call: TRBJ2-7; cdr3_aa: ASSPRDSRGPYEQY
v_call: TRBV2; j_call: TRBJ2-7; cdr3_aa: ASSKRVDEQY
v_call: TRBV7-9; j_call: TRBJ1-2; cdr3_aa: ASSKSGTAISYT
v_call: TRBV15; j_call: TRBJ2-7; cdr3_aa: ATSTGLPNYEQY
v_call: TRBV3-1; j_call: TRBJ1-3; cdr3_aa: ASSQGVVQHRPGNTIY
v_call: TRBV27; j_call: TRBJ2-6; cdr3_aa: ASSLRGPLSSGANVLT
v_call: TRBV29-1; j_call: TRBJ1-2; cdr3_aa: SVEYGAGGFGYT
v_call: TRBV5-5; j_call: TRBJ1-2; cdr3_aa: ASSSPTGSYGYT
v_call: TRBV20-1; j_call: TRBJ1-2; cdr3_aa: SARVQGGFGGYT
v_call: TRBV11-2; j_call: TRBJ2-2; cdr3_aa: ASSLGTIAGELF
v_call: TRBV15; j_call: TRBJ2-7; cdr3_aa: ATSRATGAYEQY
v_call: TRBV6-1; j_call: TRBJ1-1; cdr3_aa: ASTKTDPTTEAF
v_call: TRBV20-1; j_call: TRBJ1-6; cdr3_aa: SARDPRQGGSPLH
v_call: TRBV29-1; j_call: TRBJ2-7; cdr3_aa: SVVDLRTGSYEQY
v_call: TRBV12-3/TRBV12-4; j_call: TRBJ2-7; cdr3_aa: ASSLGDTYYEQY
v_call: TRBV29-1; j_call: TRBJ2-1; cdr3_aa: SVREKYSNNEQF
v_call: TRBV29-1; j_call: TRBJ2-1; cdr3_aa: SVDRDYPHNEQF
v_call: TRBV7-9; j_call: TRBJ2-5; cdr3_aa: ASSLLPGQQETQY
v_call: TRBV12-3/TRBV12-4; j_call: TRBJ2-3; cdr3_aa: ASSQTASGRDADTQY
v_call: TRBV12-3/TRBV12-4; j_call: TRBJ1-4; cdr3_aa: ASSLTGVDEKLF
v_call: TRBV20-1; j_call: TRBJ2-1; cdr3_aa: SASFRQGRSYNEQF
v_call: TRBV2; j_call: TRBJ1-2; cdr3_aa: ASSSGTSPGYT
v_call: TRBV27; j_call: TRBJ2-2; cdr3_aa: ASSFGGAGELF
v_call: TRBV5-5; j_call: TRBJ1-5; cdr3_aa: ASSLLGDSNQPQH